This entry lists 10 T cell receptor beta chains sequenced from one sample in a study of blood T cells in healthy people across ages. A J-beta primer mix and a sample-barcoded 5' primer were used in a second PCR of about 6 to 12 cycles. TCRdb reprocessed the 5' RACE reads via MiXCR and lists one record per CDR3 protein. The sample has 1.5 million or so distinct CDR3 sequences; about 42% are singletons. Sequencing was done on a sample of blood. The receptors shown here come from a woman aged 18-35 years in good health.

This clonotype was seen only once. This may be a read error, as it is one base from a much larger clone. The chain couples TRBV5-4 to TRBJ2-3; D is undetermined. Germline V gene lookup returns CDR1 SGHNT and CDR2 YYREEE (reference sequence). Trimming removed 3 bases at V and 4 bases at J, with 12 bases between. This CDR3 is built from 14 residues. The CDR3 region has the DNA TGTGCCAGCAGCTCAAGGGCTGATGCAGATACGCAGTATTTT. It translates to CASSSRADADTQYF. The whole variable domain, filled in from reference TRBV5-4 and TRBJ2-3, reads ETGVTQSPTHLIKTRGQQVTLRCSSQSGHNTVSWYQQALGQGPQFIFQYYREEENGRGNFPPRFSGLQFPNYSSELNVNALELDDSALYLCASSSRADADTQYFGPGTRLTVL.

Worth noting for this clonotype: Compared with germline, one end of the junction differs, possibly owing to a read error. This chain uses TRBV20-1 with TRBJ1-2; no definite D call. Germline CDR1 DFQATT, CDR2 SNEGSKA (reference sequence). The CDR3 is made up of 13 amino acids. The CDR3 DNA reads TGCAGTGCTAGAGATAATGGAGAATATGACTACACCTTC. Translating it yields CSARDNGEYDYTF.

The chain links TRBV5-1 to TRBJ2-7; D possibly corresponds to TRBD2 (6 bases). The CDR3 length is 13 residues. Germline-derived CDR1 and CDR2 are SGHRS and YFSETQ. V was cut by 0 bases and J by 6 bases, with 10 bases left in between. CDR3 loop: CASSLVSGCEQYF. Written as DNA, the CDR3 is TGCGCCAGCAGCTTGGTCAGCGGGTGCGAGCAGTACTTC.

The chain carries TRBV20-1 and TRBJ1-1, with TRBD1 as a possible D gene (5 bases). Germline values: CDR1 DFQATT, CDR2 SNEGSKA (reference sequence). The length of the CDR3 is 18 residues. Between the trimmed V and J ends, which lost 3 bases and 5 bases, there was a span of 28 bases. CDR3: CSARSGLRTGLRRTEAFF. The CDR3 nucleotides are TGCAGTGCTAGGTCGGGCCTCCGGACGGGACTCCGGAGGACTGAAGCTTTCTTT.

The sample holds many counts of this clonotype. CDR3 DNA: TGCAGCTATGGGACAGTAGACTACAATGAGCAGTTCTTC. Its protein is CSYGTVDYNEQFF. The chain couples TRBV29-1 to TRBJ2-1; TRBD1 matches at 7 bases. The CDR3 has 13 amino acids. V gave up 8 bases and J gave up 3 bases; unmatched junction bases: 7. Germline V gene sequence: CDR1 SQVTM, CDR2 ANQGSEA.

This clonotype was found many times. The V gene is TRBV5-1, the J gene TRBJ1-2, with D maybe TRBD1 (5 bases). CDR1 is SGHRS and CDR2 is YFSETQ in the germline V gene. V lost 4 bases, J lost 8 bases, and 12 bases lay in between. The CDR3 extends over 12 amino acids. CDR3 amino acids: CASSPGQSGYTF. In DNA form, the CDR3 reads TGCGCCAGCAGCCCAGGACAAAGCGGCTACACCTTC.

This clonotype turned up a few times. The V call is TRBV5-1, the J call TRBJ2-1, with 7 positions matching TRBD2. CDR3 length: 15 amino acids. J gave up 3 bases and V 4 bases, and 7 bases lay outside the gene matches. Per germline, CDR1 SGHRS and CDR2 YFSETQ. The CDR3 DNA reads as TGCGCCAGCAGCGCCCTAGCGGAGAGCTACAATGAGCAGTTCTTC. It translates to CASSALAESYNEQFF.

This sequence joins TRBV20-1 and TRBJ1-2, with D hard to call. Trimming pared 0 bases from V and 4 bases from J, leaving 9 bases between. The V gene's germline CDR1 is DFQATT and CDR2 SNEGSKA (reference sequence). This CDR3 spans 13 amino acids. The DNA for the CDR3 is TGCAGTGCTAGAGATTCTCCAGGCTATGGCTACACCTTC. Protein: CSARDSPGYGYTF.

The V call is TRBV29-1, the J call TRBJ2-3; 7 bases are a match to TRBD1. Germline CDR1 and CDR2: SQVTM and ANQGSEA. CDR3 length: 14 amino acids. Unmatched junction bases numbered 6, after V lost 6 bases and J lost 0 bases. CDR3 in DNA: TGCAGCGTCGCACAGGGGCGTAGCACAGATACGCAGTATTTT. It translates to CSVAQGRSTDTQYF.

This chain joins TRBV10-3 and TRBJ1-2; no definite D call. V was pared by 6 bases and J by 3 bases, with 5 bases between. The CDR3 sequence is 11 residues long. Germline assignment: CDR1 ENHRY and CDR2 SYGVKD. The CDR3 DNA follows: TGTGCCATCAGCAGCTACTATGGCTACACCTTC. This encodes CAISSYYGYTF.